A selection of T cell receptor beta chains follows, all from one sample in a study of CD8 T cells in Susac syndrome. TCRdb fed the immunoSEQ multiplex PCR reads into MiXCR, producing one record per CDR3 protein. The table records tens of thousands of distinct CDR3 sequences, approximately 95% of them present only once. The specimen was CD8+ T cells from PBMCs. The receptor set was obtained from a human donor with Susac syndrome. The CDR3 runs from the conserved cysteine through the conserved F or W. D genes are given only for firm matches. Clone size is shown for a subset of rows, as once, few, many or a class of expanded clone.

cdr3_nt: TGTGCCAGCACCCAAGGTTCTGGTCCGGCCGGGGAGCTGTTTTTT; cdr3_aa: CASTQGSGPAGELFF; d_call: -; j_call: TRBJ2-2; v_call: TRBV3-1; clone_size: -
cdr3_nt: TGTGCCAGCAGCAAAGGTCAGAAAAGCACAGATACGCAGTATTTT; cdr3_aa: CASSKGQKSTDTQYF; d_call: -; j_call: TRBJ2-3; v_call: TRBV21-1; clone_size: -
cdr3_nt: TGTGCCAGCAGCAAAGCGGAGACAATTATTGGAGAGACCCAGTACTTC; cdr3_aa: CASSKAETIIGETQYF; d_call: -; j_call: TRBJ2-5; v_call: TRBV21-1; clone_size: -
cdr3_nt: TGTGCCAGCAGTGAAGCGCCCGGGACAGGGGGTATCTTT; cdr3_aa: CASSEAPGTGGIF; d_call: TRBD1; j_call: TRBJ1-1; v_call: TRBV2; clone_size: -
cdr3_nt: TGTGCCAGCAGCTTATGGTTCGTTCAGTTGGATAATGAAAAACTGTTTTTT; cdr3_aa: CASSLWFVQLDNEKLFF; d_call: -; j_call: TRBJ1-4; v_call: TRBV7-2; clone_size: -
cdr3_nt: TGCAGTGCCCGGGACACGACGGAACGTGGCTACACCTTC; cdr3_aa: CSARDTTERGYTF; d_call: -; j_call: TRBJ1-2; v_call: TRBV20-1; clone_size: -
cdr3_nt: TGTGCCAGCTCACCGTCGGGGAGCAATCAGCCCCAGCATTTT; cdr3_aa: CASSPSGSNQPQHF; d_call: -; j_call: TRBJ1-5; v_call: TRBV18; clone_size: -
cdr3_nt: TGTGCCAGCAGCCAAGCCGGGACAGGGTACGAGCAGTACTTC; cdr3_aa: CASSQAGTGYEQYF; d_call: TRBD1; j_call: TRBJ2-7; v_call: TRBV3-1; clone_size: -
cdr3_nt: TGTGCCAGCAGTTACGTGACAACAGATGAAGCTTTCTTT; cdr3_aa: CASSYVTTDEAFF; d_call: -; j_call: TRBJ1-1; v_call: TRBV6-2/TRBV6-3; clone_size: -
cdr3_nt: TGTGCCAGTAGTATGGGACAGAACTCTGGGGCCAACGTCCTGACTTTC; cdr3_aa: CASSMGQNSGANVLTF; d_call: TRBD1; j_call: TRBJ2-6; v_call: TRBV19; clone_size: -
cdr3_nt: TGCGCCAGCAGCTTAGGGACTAGGACCTTCACAGATACGCAGTATTTT; cdr3_aa: CASSLGTRTFTDTQYF; d_call: TRBD2; j_call: TRBJ2-3; v_call: TRBV5-1; clone_size: -
cdr3_nt: TGTGCCAGTAGTATATCTCCTATACGCCAAGAGACCCAGTACTTC; cdr3_aa: CASSISPIRQETQYF; d_call: -; j_call: TRBJ2-5; v_call: TRBV19; clone_size: -
cdr3_nt: TGTGCCAGCAGTTCTCAGGGGGGGACTGAAAACACCATATATTTT; cdr3_aa: CASSSQGGTENTIYF; d_call: TRBD1; j_call: TRBJ1-3; v_call: TRBV6-5; clone_size: -
cdr3_nt: TGTGCCAGCAGCCGACTTTCGGGGGAGCAGTTCTTC; cdr3_aa: CASSRLSGEQFF; d_call: -; j_call: TRBJ2-1; v_call: TRBV3-1; clone_size: -
cdr3_nt: TGTGCCATCAGTGAGTCGGCAGATAAAGAGACCCAGTACTTC; cdr3_aa: CAISESADKETQYF; d_call: -; j_call: TRBJ2-5; v_call: TRBV10-3; clone_size: -
cdr3_nt: TGTGCCAGCAGTGTCTCGGACAGGGGGAGCCAGTACTTC; cdr3_aa: CASSVSDRGSQYF; d_call: TRBD1; j_call: TRBJ2-5; v_call: TRBV25-1; clone_size: once
cdr3_nt: TGTGCCAGCAGTTTTCGACAGGGGGACTACGAGCAGTACTTC; cdr3_aa: CASSFRQGDYEQYF; d_call: TRBD1; j_call: TRBJ2-7; v_call: TRBV5-8; clone_size: -
cdr3_nt: TGTGCCAGCAGTCCTGGGACTAGCGGGAGAAATGAGCAGTTCTTC; cdr3_aa: CASSPGTSGRNEQFF; d_call: TRBD2; j_call: TRBJ2-1; v_call: TRBV27; clone_size: once
cdr3_nt: TGTGCCAGCGCCTGGGGTTGGGAGGGGCCCTTTAACTATGGCTACACCTTC; cdr3_aa: CASAWGWEGPFNYGYTF; d_call: -; j_call: TRBJ1-2; v_call: TRBV7-9; clone_size: once
cdr3_nt: TGTGCCAGCAGCGCTTTCCCCCGGGGGGCCGGGGAGCTGTTTTTT; cdr3_aa: CASSAFPRGAGELFF; d_call: TRBD2; j_call: TRBJ2-2; v_call: TRBV11-2; clone_size: -
cdr3_nt: TGTGCCAGCAGCCACCGGGGGACCTACGAGCAGTACTTC; cdr3_aa: CASSHRGTYEQYF; d_call: -; j_call: TRBJ2-7; v_call: TRBV7-9; clone_size: -
cdr3_nt: TGTGCCATCAGTGAGAGGGGGAAAGAAGCTTTCTTT; cdr3_aa: CAISERGKEAFF; d_call: -; j_call: TRBJ1-1; v_call: TRBV10-3; clone_size: -
cdr3_nt: TGCGCCAGCAGCTTGGACAGCGGCCTAGTTCGGGGCAATGAGCAGTTCTTC; cdr3_aa: CASSLDSGLVRGNEQFF; d_call: -; j_call: TRBJ2-1; v_call: TRBV5-1; clone_size: -
cdr3_nt: TGTGCCAGCAGCTCAAGCGGGGGGGCCGATACGCAGTATTTT; cdr3_aa: CASSSSGGADTQYF; d_call: TRBD2; j_call: TRBJ2-3; v_call: TRBV7-2; clone_size: -
cdr3_nt: TGTGCCAGCAGCTTGGCGGGTGCGGGAGCACAGACCCAGTACTTC; cdr3_aa: CASSLAGAGAQTQYF; d_call: TRBD2; j_call: TRBJ2-5; v_call: TRBV5-4; clone_size: -
cdr3_nt: TGTGCCAGCAGCTTAGCGGATGAGCAGTTCTTC; cdr3_aa: CASSLADEQFF; d_call: -; j_call: TRBJ2-1; v_call: TRBV7-9; clone_size: -
cdr3_nt: TGTGCCAGCAGCCCCCGGGGATCGAGGAGCACTGAAGCTTTCTTT; cdr3_aa: CASSPRGSRSTEAFF; d_call: -; j_call: TRBJ1-1; v_call: TRBV27; clone_size: -
cdr3_nt: TGTGCCAGCACCTTAGGGGGACTATTATACAATGAGCAGTTCTTC; cdr3_aa: CASTLGGLLYNEQFF; d_call: -; j_call: TRBJ2-1; v_call: TRBV5-5; clone_size: -
cdr3_nt: TGTGCCAGCAGCTACAGGGGAGGTAAGACTGAAGCTTTCTTT; cdr3_aa: CASSYRGGKTEAFF; d_call: TRBD1; j_call: TRBJ1-1; v_call: TRBV6-2/TRBV6-3; clone_size: -
cdr3_nt: TGTGCCAGCAGCCAAGATTGGGGCCTCGGCCCTGAAGCTTTCTTT; cdr3_aa: CASSQDWGLGPEAFF; d_call: -; j_call: TRBJ1-1; v_call: TRBV3-1; clone_size: -
cdr3_nt: TGTGCCAGCAGCCAAGAGGCGTGGCAGGGAAACACTGAAGCTTTCTTT; cdr3_aa: CASSQEAWQGNTEAFF; d_call: -; j_call: TRBJ1-1; v_call: TRBV4-2; clone_size: -
cdr3_nt: TGTGCCAGCAGTCCAGGGTATGAAGAGACCCAGTACTTC; cdr3_aa: CASSPGYEETQYF; d_call: -; j_call: TRBJ2-5; v_call: TRBV27; clone_size: -
cdr3_nt: TGTGCCAGTAGCCCTACACCCTCTGGGGGTCCAGATACGCAGTATTTT; cdr3_aa: CASSPTPSGGPDTQYF; d_call: -; j_call: TRBJ2-3; v_call: TRBV19; clone_size: -
cdr3_nt: TGTGCCAGCAGCTTGGCGGGGCGCAATCAGCCCCAGCATTTT; cdr3_aa: CASSLAGRNQPQHF; d_call: -; j_call: TRBJ1-5; v_call: TRBV5-8; clone_size: few
cdr3_nt: TGTGCCAGCAGCTTCACCGGGACCAAGCAAGAGACCCAGTACTTC; cdr3_aa: CASSFTGTKQETQYF; d_call: -; j_call: TRBJ2-5; v_call: TRBV7-8; clone_size: once
cdr3_nt: TGCGCCAGCCGACAGGGTATGGGCTTGGGTGAAGCTTCCTTT; cdr3_aa: CASRQGMGLGEASF; d_call: TRBD1; j_call: TRBJ1-1; v_call: TRBV5-1; clone_size: -
cdr3_nt: TGTGCCAGCAGCGGACTAGCGGGGAACTACAATGAGCAGTTCTTC; cdr3_aa: CASSGLAGNYNEQFF; d_call: TRBD2; j_call: TRBJ2-1; v_call: TRBV2; clone_size: -
cdr3_nt: TGCGCCAGCAGCTTGGAAGGGGGCAATCAGCCCCAGCATTTT; cdr3_aa: CASSLEGGNQPQHF; d_call: -; j_call: TRBJ1-5; v_call: TRBV5-1; clone_size: -
cdr3_nt: TGTGCCAGCACACCGTCCTCGGGGAACACTGAAGCTTTCTTT; cdr3_aa: CASTPSSGNTEAFF; d_call: -; j_call: TRBJ1-1; v_call: TRBV4-2; clone_size: -
cdr3_nt: TGCAGTGCATTTCCTAGCGGGAGTCTAGATACGCAGTATTTT; cdr3_aa: CSAFPSGSLDTQYF; d_call: TRBD2; j_call: TRBJ2-3; v_call: TRBV20-1; clone_size: once
cdr3_nt: TGTGCCAGCCTTCGGGAAGGGCTATTCTACAATGAGCAGTTCTTC; cdr3_aa: CASLREGLFYNEQFF; d_call: -; j_call: TRBJ2-1; v_call: TRBV28; clone_size: -
cdr3_nt: TGTGCCAGCAGCGCCCTCGGCGCTAACTATGGCTACACCTTC; cdr3_aa: CASSALGANYGYTF; d_call: -; j_call: TRBJ1-2; v_call: TRBV3-1; clone_size: -
cdr3_nt: TGTGCCAGTAGTATCGGGGAAAGCACAGATACGCAGTATTTT; cdr3_aa: CASSIGESTDTQYF; d_call: -; j_call: TRBJ2-3; v_call: TRBV19; clone_size: -
cdr3_nt: TGTGCCAGCAGCCCCACCGGGGCATATGAGCCCCAGCATTTT; cdr3_aa: CASSPTGAYEPQHF; d_call: -; j_call: TRBJ1-5; v_call: TRBV3-1; clone_size: -
cdr3_nt: TGTGCCAGCAGCGGAACGTACTATGGCTACACCTTC; cdr3_aa: CASSGTYYGYTF; d_call: -; j_call: TRBJ1-2; v_call: TRBV9; clone_size: -
cdr3_nt: TGTGCCAGCAGTCTCTTCTCGGGGGGGCCATCGGCAGATACGCAGTATTTT; cdr3_aa: CASSLFSGGPSADTQYF; d_call: TRBD2; j_call: TRBJ2-3; v_call: TRBV4-2; clone_size: -